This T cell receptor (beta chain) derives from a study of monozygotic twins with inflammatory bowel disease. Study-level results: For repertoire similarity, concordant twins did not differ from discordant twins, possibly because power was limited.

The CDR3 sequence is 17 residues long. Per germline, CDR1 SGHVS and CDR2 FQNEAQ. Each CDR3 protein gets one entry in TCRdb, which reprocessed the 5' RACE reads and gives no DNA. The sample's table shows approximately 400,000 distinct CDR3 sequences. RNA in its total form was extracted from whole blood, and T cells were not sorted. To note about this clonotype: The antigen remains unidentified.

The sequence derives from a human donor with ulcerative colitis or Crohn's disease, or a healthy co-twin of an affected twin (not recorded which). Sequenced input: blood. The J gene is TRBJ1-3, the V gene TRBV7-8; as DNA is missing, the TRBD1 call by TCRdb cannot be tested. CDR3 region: CASSSRAVGAAGNTIYF.